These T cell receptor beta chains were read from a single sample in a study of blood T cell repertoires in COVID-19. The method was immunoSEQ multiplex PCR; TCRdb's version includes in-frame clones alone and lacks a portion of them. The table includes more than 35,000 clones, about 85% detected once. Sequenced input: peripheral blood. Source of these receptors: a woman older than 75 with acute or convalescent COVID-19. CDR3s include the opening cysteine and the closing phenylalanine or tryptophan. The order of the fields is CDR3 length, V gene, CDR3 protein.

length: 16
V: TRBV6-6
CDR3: CASSYGLGQGTDTQYF

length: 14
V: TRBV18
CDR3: CASSLGQGGGEQYF

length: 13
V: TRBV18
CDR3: CASSGDRWATQYF

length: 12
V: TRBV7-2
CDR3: CASSLDGGTQYF

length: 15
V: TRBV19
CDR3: CASSPGLAGQETQYF

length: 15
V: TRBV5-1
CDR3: CASSPLRDRVNGYTF

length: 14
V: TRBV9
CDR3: CASSVGQETDTQYF

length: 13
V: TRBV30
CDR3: CAWSPVGGVGYTF

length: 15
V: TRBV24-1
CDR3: CATSGTGQGYEKLFF

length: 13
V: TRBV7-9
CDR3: CASSLEQGPGYTF

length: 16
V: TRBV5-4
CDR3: CASSSPGGGHIGTQYF

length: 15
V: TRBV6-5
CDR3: CASSPSGASTDTQYF

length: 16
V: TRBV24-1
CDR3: CATSDPGTASGDGYTF

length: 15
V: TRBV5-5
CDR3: CASSLEGQGGEKLFF

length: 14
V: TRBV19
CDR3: CASISGQSDYGYTF

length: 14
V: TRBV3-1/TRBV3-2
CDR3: CASSQAHQSAEAFF

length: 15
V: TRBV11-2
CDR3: CASSLAGLAGVEQYF

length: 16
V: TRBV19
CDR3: CASSPTLAGGTDTQYF

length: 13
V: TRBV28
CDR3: CASRGGWDEKLFF

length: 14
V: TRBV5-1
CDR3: CASSSQGMNTEAFF

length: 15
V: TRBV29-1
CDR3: CSVRTQGAGQETQYF

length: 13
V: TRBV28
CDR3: CASYEEGWQPQHF

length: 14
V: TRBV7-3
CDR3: CASSTGLAGGEQFF

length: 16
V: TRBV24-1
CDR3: CATSDDRTPRVNEQFF

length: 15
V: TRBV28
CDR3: CASSLSTGTVYGYTF

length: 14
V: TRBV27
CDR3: CASSFRTGDTEAFF

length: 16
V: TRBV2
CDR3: CASSRVSGGGTDTQYF

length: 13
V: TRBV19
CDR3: CASSTQTGTEQFF

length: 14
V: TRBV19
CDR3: CASSIARTGVGYTF

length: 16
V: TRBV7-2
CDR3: CASSPWTSVTTGELFF

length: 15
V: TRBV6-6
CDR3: CASSYHGTETGELFF

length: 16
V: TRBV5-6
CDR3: CASSPDRGRTPDTQYF

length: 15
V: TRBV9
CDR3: CASSAQGGSSDTQYF

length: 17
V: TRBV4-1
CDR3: CASSQVPTTGGNQPQHF

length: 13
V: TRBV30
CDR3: CACHRGLRYGYTF

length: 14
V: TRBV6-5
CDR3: CASSSEGGVYGYTF

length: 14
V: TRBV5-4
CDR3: CASSIGTGIYGYTF

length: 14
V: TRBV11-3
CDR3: CASSPGTAYEKLFF

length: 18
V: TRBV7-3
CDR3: CASSPPTSSSSYNSPLHF

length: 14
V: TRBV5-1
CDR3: CASSPAGTGRAQYF

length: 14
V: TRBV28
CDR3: CASKVTGALYEQYF

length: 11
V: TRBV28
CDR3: CASSPQETQYF

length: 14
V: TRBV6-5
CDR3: CASSLTGDGTEAFF

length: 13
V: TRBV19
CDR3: CASTRDSYNEQFF

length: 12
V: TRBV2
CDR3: CASSIVYSPLHF

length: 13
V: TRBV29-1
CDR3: CSVQPASGEKLFF

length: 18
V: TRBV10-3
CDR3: CATAGGRDRGSSTYEQYF

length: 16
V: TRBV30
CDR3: CAWRPSGGFSYNEQFF

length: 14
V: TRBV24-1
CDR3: CATSDGQGTTEAFF

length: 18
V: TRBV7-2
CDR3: CASSLAPHGGGATDTQYF

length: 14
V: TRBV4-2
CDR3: CASSQTGGNQPQHF

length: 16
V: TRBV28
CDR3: CASSSQLDRGFEKLFF

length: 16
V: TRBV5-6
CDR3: CASSWRRTGTNYGYTF